One sample yielded the 21 T cell receptor beta chains listed below, sequenced in a study of cytomegalovirus exposure and HLA in healthy donors. Amplification used 60 Vbeta primers and 13 Jbeta primers. TCRdb keeps only in-frame clones here, not all; method: immunoSEQ multiplex PCR. The repertoire table contains roughly 51,000 clones. The sequenced sample was PBMCs. These receptors all stem from a woman aged 40 to 50 in good health and CMV-seronegative.

V and J are TRBV7-9 and TRBJ1-2, with D possibly TRBD1 on 6 matching bases. This CDR3 comprises 16 residues. Trimming pared 1 base from V and 2 bases from J, leaving 14 bases between. The germline CDR1 and CDR2 sequences are SEHNR and FQNEAQ (reference sequence). CDR3 DNA: TGTGCCAGCAGCTTAGGGGCCGGGACACAAAACTATGGCTACACCTTC. Its translation is CASSLGAGTQNYGYTF.

The chain links TRBV7-9 to TRBJ1-1; D is perhaps TRBD1 (6 bases). V was shortened by 6 bases and J by 0 bases, with 11 bases between the two germline ends. CDR1 and CDR2 from the germline V gene are SEHNR and FQNEAQ (reference sequence). The CDR3 contains 14 residues. CDR3 region: CASSRQALNTEAFF. In DNA, the CDR3 is TGTGCCAGCAGTCGACAGGCGTTGAACACTGAAGCTTTCTTT.

J is TRBJ2-3 and V is TRBV19; perhaps TRBD1 as D (5 bases). V lost 7 bases and J 0 bases, leaving 17 bases between the germline ends. Looked up from germline, CDR1 is LNHDA and CDR2 is SQIVND (reference sequence). The CDR3 sequence is 16 residues long. CDR3 DNA sequence: TGTGCCAGTACCTCCTCTGGGGCATCAAGCACAGATACGCAGTATTTT. Translation gives CASTSSGASSTDTQYF.

As to this clone: The DNA is omitted, as the CDR3 cannot be located on it reliably, and the CDR3 follows TCRdb's listing. This chain connects TRBV13 to TRBJ1-6. Germline CDR1 is PRHDT and CDR2 is FYEKMQ (reference sequence). The CDR3 is 16 residues long, ends included. CDR3 residues: CASSLHAVGPGSPLHF.

The chain uses TRBV27 and TRBJ2-7, with D maybe TRBD1 (5 bases). CDR1 and CDR2 (germline): MNHEY, SMNVEV (reference sequence). Trimming removed 5 bases from V and 2 bases from J, with 13 bases in between. This CDR3 is 14 amino acids long. The chain's CDR3 is CASSQGRTAYEQYF. DNA for the CDR3: TGTGCCAGCAGTCAGGGCCGGACCGCCTACGAGCAGTACTTC.

DNA for the CDR3: TGTGCCAGCAGCTTGCTACAGGGATCCACTGAAGCTTTCTTT. Translated, it gives CASSLLQGSTEAFF. V is TRBV7-9 and J is TRBJ1-1; D is possibly TRBD1 (6 bases). Trimming shortened V by 3 bases and J by 4 bases, and 12 bases separated the two germline ends. CDR3 length: 14 amino acids. Germline-derived CDR1 and CDR2 are SEHNR and FQNEAQ (reference sequence).

The chain recombines TRBV18 with TRBJ1-1, with a possible D match to TRBD1 (6 bases). The CDR3 has 14 amino acids. Trimming pared 3 bases from V and 6 bases from J, leaving 14 bases between. CDR1 and CDR2 (germline): KGHSH, LQKENI. CDR3 region: CASSPTQGMAEAFF. The CDR3 nucleotides read TGTGCCAGCTCACCCACACAGGGTATGGCTGAAGCTTTCTTT.

The rearrangement links TRBV10-3 to TRBJ1-2, with 7 bases identical to TRBD1. The CDR3 spans 15 residues. Germline CDR1 and CDR2: ENHRY and SYGVKD. The V and J ends lost 3 bases and 5 bases, in that order; junction bases with no gene match: 9. The CDR3 coding sequence is TGTGCCATCAGTGATGCGGACAGGCAACTATATGGCTACACCTTC. Translation gives CAISDADRQLYGYTF.

The V gene is TRBV11-3, the J gene TRBJ2-7; 13 bases fit TRBD2. The CDR3 spans 16 residues. The germline V gene encodes CDR1 SGHNT and CDR2 YENEEA. V trimming: 4 bases; J trimming: 2 bases; junction bases outside the gene matches: 5. This chain's CDR3 is CASSSGTSGATYEQYF. The CDR3 nucleotides read TGTGCCAGCAGCTCCGGGACTAGCGGGGCTACCTACGAGCAGTACTTC.

Regarding this clone: Other DNA variants within this sample encode the same CDR3. This rearrangement joins TRBV9 to TRBJ2-3; 7 positions match TRBD2. Germline V lookup: CDR1 SGDLS, CDR2 YYNGEE. This CDR3 is 17 amino acids long. J gave up 3 bases and V 4 bases, and 14 bases lay outside the gene matches. Here the CDR3 reads CASSLLGTIKATDTQYF. The DNA for the CDR3 is TGTGCCAGCAGCCTCCTTGGGACTATCAAGGCTACAGATACGCAGTATTTT. The full variable domain, in which reference TRBV9 and TRBJ2-3 provide the parts outside the CDR3, is DSGVTQTPKHLITATGQRVTLRCSPRSGDLSVYWYQQSLDQGLQFLIQYYNGEERAKGNILERFSAQQFPDLHSELNLSSLELGDSALYFCASSLLGTIKATDTQYFGPGTRLTVL.

The genes are TRBV30 and TRBJ2-2, with D perhaps matching TRBD1 (6 bases). V was shortened by 1 base and J by 7 bases, with 10 bases between the two germline ends. The CDR3 contains 13 residues. CDR1 GTSNPN and CDR2 SVGIG come from the germline V gene (reference sequence). The CDR3 here is CAWSDRAGGELFF. The CDR3 nucleotides read TGTGCCTGGAGTGACAGGGCGGGCGGGGAGCTGTTTTTT.

This rearrangement joins TRBV19 to TRBJ2-3, with 7 bases matching TRBD2. Per the germline V gene, CDR1 is LNHDA and CDR2 is SQIVND (reference sequence). Trimming took 7 bases from V and 5 from J; bases not matched to a gene: 9. The CDR3 loop spans 14 amino acids. The CDR3: CASTSGGGGDTQYF. CDR3 DNA sequence: TGTGCCAGTACCTCTGGCGGGGGTGGAGATACGCAGTATTTT.

The chain uses TRBV5-1 and TRBJ2-3, with 10 positions matching TRBD2. V dropped 3 bases and J dropped 2; count of bases not matched to a gene: 9. The CDR3 totals 17 residues. Germline CDR1 SGHRS, CDR2 YFSETQ. CDR3 sequence: CASSSRPLAGPTDTQYF. For the CDR3, the DNA is TGCGCCAGCAGCTCACGGCCACTAGCGGGACCCACAGATACGCAGTATTTT. Full variable domain (outside the CDR3, taken from reference TRBV5-1 and TRBJ2-3): KAGVTQTPRYLIKTRGQQVTLSCSPISGHRSVSWYQQTPGQGLQFLFEYFSETQRNKGNFPGRFSGRQFSNSRSEMNVSTLELGDSALYLCASSSRPLAGPTDTQYFGPGTRLTVL.

The CDR3 protein is CASSLVRGYPEAFF. Written as DNA, the CDR3 is TGTGCCAGCAGCTTAGTTCGCGGGTACCCTGAAGCTTTCTTT. This chain links TRBV11-2 with TRBJ1-1; the D is unclear. This CDR3 contains 14 residues. With 1 base removed from V and 6 bases from J, the gap between germline ends came to 12 bases. Germline values: CDR1 SGHAT, CDR2 FQNNGV.

The V and J genes are TRBV18 and TRBJ1-1; 8 bases are shared with TRBD1. The CDR3 extends over 15 amino acids. CDR1 and CDR2 (germline): KGHSH, LQKENI. The junction had 0 bases not matched to a gene; V was cut back by 0 bases and J by 0 bases. The CDR3 region has the DNA TGTGCCAGCTCACCACCGGACAGGGTGAACACTGAAGCTTTCTTT. It translates to CASSPPDRVNTEAFF.

This chain uses TRBV19 with TRBJ2-2, with unresolved D. The CDR3 spans 14 residues. Trimming shortened V by 1 base and J by 3 bases, and 6 bases separated the two germline ends. Germline V lookup: CDR1 LNHDA, CDR2 SQIVND (reference sequence). CDR3 DNA: TGTGCCAGTAGTATAGTGCCAGACACCGGGGAGCTGTTTTTT. This translates into CASSIVPDTGELFF.

The chain recombines TRBV5-1 with TRBJ2-7; 11 bases are shared with TRBD1. Trimming at V came to 4 bases and at J to 5 bases, leaving 5 bases not matched to a gene. The CDR3 is 14 amino acids. CDR1 and CDR2 (germline): SGHRS, YFSETQ. The CDR3 loop is CASSPGQGVHEQYF. The CDR3 region has the DNA TGCGCCAGCAGCCCGGGACAGGGGGTCCACGAGCAGTACTTC. Supplemented by reference TRBV5-1 and TRBJ2-7, the full variable domain reads KAGVTQTPRYLIKTRGQQVTLSCSPISGHRSVSWYQQTPGQGLQFLFEYFSETQRNKGNFPGRFSGRQFSNSRSEMNVSTLELGDSALYLCASSPGQGVHEQYFGPGTRLTVT.

This chain joins TRBV6-6 and TRBJ2-7; a possible D gene is TRBD1 (6 bases). The ends were cut back, 0 bases at V and 5 bases at J, with 11 bases in the middle. CDR3 length: 14 residues. Germline CDR1 is MNHNY and CDR2 is SVGAGI (reference sequence). The CDR3 nucleotides read TGTGCCAGCAGTTACTCCACCCAGGGGAACGAGCAGTACTTC. Residues: CASSYSTQGNEQYF.

The chain couples TRBV6-5 to TRBJ2-7; D remains unclear. The CDR3 has 15 residues. V lost 6 bases and J lost 5, with 20 bases in between. The germline V gene has CDR1 MNHEY and CDR2 SVGAGI. The CDR3 protein is CASSLTISEKNEQYF. CDR3 nucleotide sequence: TGTGCCAGCAGCCTCACTATAAGTGAAAAGAACGAGCAGTACTTC.

The CDR3 DNA follows: TGTGCCAGCAGCGGGGTAGGGACAGGGGAAGCTTTCTTT. Encoded protein: CASSGVGTGEAFF. J is TRBJ1-1 and V is TRBV9; 9 bases match TRBD1. The ends lost 3 bases at V and 8 bases at J; junction bases unmatched: 5. The CDR3 has 13 amino acids. From germline, CDR1 is SGDLS and CDR2 YYNGEE.

CDR3 residues: CASSLVFQGTEAFF. For the CDR3, the DNA is TGTGCCAGCAGCTTAGTATTTCAGGGGACTGAAGCTTTCTTT. The chain has TRBV7-2 and TRBJ1-1, with D perhaps TRBD1 (6 bases). The germline V gene has CDR1 SGHTA and CDR2 FQGNSA. The V gene lost 1 base and the J gene lost 5 bases, with 11 bases spanning the gap. CDR3 length equals 14 residues. The full variable domain, in which reference TRBV7-2 and TRBJ1-1 provide the parts outside the CDR3, is GAGVSQSPSNKVTEKGKDVELRCDPISGHTALYWYRQSLGQGLEFLIYFQGNSAPDKSGLPSDRFSAERTGGSVSTLTIQRTQQEDSAVYLCASSLVFQGTEAFFGQGTRLTVV.